The clone carrying this T cell receptor (beta chain) showed up just a few times. What it recognizes is unknown. This CDR3 region has 13 residues. Trimming shortened V by 0 bases and J by 6 bases, and 10 bases separated the two germline ends. Germline V gene sequence: CDR1 SGHNT, CDR2 YYREEE (reference sequence). The source of the sample is a study of cytomegalovirus exposure and HLA in healthy donors. About the research overall: Early release data held approximately 81 million unique TCRs from HLA-typed donors. Findings and caveats of the study: Exclusion applied to some V segments, including TRBV6-2 and TRBV6-3, as they were indistinguishable. A later analysis linked a missense DCLRE1C variant to TCR beta V- and J-gene trimming. Earlier analysis looked at TCR beta V segments, and most were productive about 87% or about 30% of the time.

The PCR was carried out with 60 Vbeta primers and 13 Jbeta primers. This table comes from immunoSEQ multiplex PCR, and its TCRdb copy is limited to in-frame clones, with some not included. This repertoire shows 160,000 or so clones, 78% found once; its top ten account for under 1.5%. Sequenced sample: PBMCs. The sequence derives from a male donor in good health and CMV-seronegative. The gene calls are TRBV5-4 and TRBJ2-7; a weak D match, TRBD1 (5 bases). The CDR3 protein is CASSLEGFREQYF. The DNA of the CDR3 is TGTGCCAGCAGCTTGGAGGGGTTTCGCGAGCAGTACTTC.